The 13 T cell receptor beta chains listed next were all sequenced from one sample in a study of CD8 T cells in Susac syndrome. After extraction with the RNeasy kit, about 0.5 to 1 ug of the RNA was reverse transcribed using random hexamers. Each CDR3 protein gets one entry after TCRdb re-called the immunoSEQ multiplex PCR reads with MiXCR. The table has about 190,000 distinct CDR3 sequences, approximately 95% seen once. The sequencing input was CD8+ T cells from PBMCs. The receptors derive from a human donor with Susac syndrome.

This chain connects TRBV7-9 to TRBJ1-1, with a tentative D call TRBD1 (5 bases). This CDR3 contains 14 residues. Germline-derived CDR1 and CDR2 are SEHNR and FQNEAQ (reference sequence). V was trimmed by 3 bases and J by 2 bases, leaving 10 bases between them. The CDR3 spells CASSLAGRNTEAFF. CDR3 bases: TGTGCCAGCAGCTTGGCGGGACGCAACACTGAAGCTTTCTTT.

The chain links TRBV29-1 to TRBJ2-1; TRBD2 matches 9 bases. The CDR3 is made up of 18 amino acids. V lost 5 bases and J lost 1; bases outside the gene matches: 15. Germline V gives CDR1 SQVTM, CDR2 ANQGSEA. Here the CDR3 reads CSVRGVSGSLLSYNEQFF. The CDR3 DNA follows: TGCAGCGTTAGGGGGGTTAGCGGGAGTTTATTATCCTACAATGAGCAGTTCTTC.

The CDR3 DNA sequence: TGCAGTGCTAGAGCTCTAGCGGGAGTGGACAATGAGCAGTTCTTC. Translation gives CSARALAGVDNEQFF. This rearrangement joins TRBV20-1 to TRBJ2-1, with TRBD2 identical over 10 bases. The CDR3 is made up of 15 amino acids. The junction had 5 bases not matched to a gene; V was cut back by 1 base and J by 5 bases. Per the germline V gene, CDR1 is DFQATT and CDR2 is SNEGSKA (reference sequence).

This chain uses TRBV3-1 with TRBJ2-5; D is uncertain. Per the germline V gene, CDR1 is LGHDT and CDR2 is YNNKEL (reference sequence). With 4 bases removed from V and 5 bases from J, the gap between germline ends came to 11 bases. The CDR3 has 13 amino acids. The CDR3 nucleotides read TGTGCCAGCAGCCCCAACCCAACCGAGACCCAGTACTTC. Encoded protein: CASSPNPTETQYF.

This rearrangement joins TRBV12-3 or TRBV12-4 to TRBJ2-5; tentatively, D is TRBD1 (5 bases). CDR3 length: 15 residues. V shed 3 bases and J shed 1 base, with 12 bases lying between them. The CDR3 is CASSFFQGGQETQYF. As DNA, the CDR3 is TGTGCCAGCAGTTTTTTCCAGGGTGGCCAAGAGACCCAGTACTTC.

This clonotype is a singleton in its sample. The CDR3 reads CASSVQGGLYEQYF. CDR3 bases: TGTGCCAGCAGTGTACAGGGGGGTTTGTACGAGCAGTACTTC. J is TRBJ2-7 and V is TRBV2, with 8 nucleotides matching TRBD1. The CDR3 runs to 14 residues. Trimming took 4 bases from V and 4 from J; bases not matched to a gene: 6. From germline, CDR1 is SNHLY and CDR2 FYNNEI.

V gene TRBV7-9 combines with J gene TRBJ2-2, with D possibly TRBD2 on 6 matching bases. Germline V gene data show CDR1 as SEHNR and CDR2 as FQNEAQ (reference sequence). With 6 bases removed from V and 2 bases from J, the gap between germline ends came to 10 bases. There are 14 residues in the CDR3. The CDR3 coding sequence is TGTGCCAGCAGTAGACTAGATAACACCGGGGAGCTGTTTTTT. The encoded protein is CASSRLDNTGELFF.

The chain employs TRBV7-6 and TRBJ2-2; 13 bases fit TRBD2. V trimming: 5 bases; J trimming: 4 bases; junction bases outside the gene matches: 4. CDR3 length: 16 amino acids. Per the germline V gene, CDR1 is SGHVS and CDR2 is FNYEAQ. The CDR3 region is CASSARTSGGTGELFF. CDR3 in DNA: TGTGCCAGCAGCGCTAGGACTAGCGGGGGCACCGGGGAGCTGTTTTTT. Full variable domain (outside the CDR3, taken from reference TRBV7-6 and TRBJ2-2): GAGVSQSPRYKVTKRGQDVALRCDPISGHVSLYWYRQALGQGPEFLTYFNYEAQQDKSGLPNDRFSAERPEGSISTLTIQRTEQRDSAMYRCASSARTSGGTGELFFGEGSRLTVL.

CDR3 DNA sequence: TGTGCCAGCAGCTCTGGACAAGTTAGCACAGATACGCAGTATTTT. Amino acid sequence: CASSSGQVSTDTQYF. V is TRBV9 and J is TRBJ2-3, with D perhaps matching TRBD1 (5 bases). This CDR3 spans 15 amino acids. Germline CDR1 and CDR2: SGDLS and YYNGEE. Trimming stripped 4 bases from V and 0 bases from J, with 12 bases between.

V and J are TRBV4-2 and TRBJ2-1; TRBD2 might be the D (6 bases). The CDR3 loop spans 15 amino acids. CDR1 and CDR2 (germline): LGHNA, YNFKEQ. V was cut by 0 bases and J by 4 bases, with 10 bases left in between. The CDR3 protein is CASSQDGGLYNEQFF. The CDR3 coding sequence is TGTGCCAGCAGCCAAGATGGGGGACTTTACAATGAGCAGTTCTTC.

The chain is built from TRBV7-3 and TRBJ2-5; TRBD1 matches 8 bases. The CDR3 covers 13 residues. Losses at the gene ends were 5 bases for V and 4 bases for J; bases not matched to a gene: 3. Germline-derived CDR1 and CDR2 are SGHTA and FQGTGA. The CDR3 DNA follows: TGTGCCAGCAGCCTGACAGGGGTAGAGACCCAGTACTTC. Translation gives CASSLTGVETQYF.

As concerns this clonotype: The junction departs from germline at one end; a sequencing error may be responsible. The chain uses TRBV3-1 and TRBJ1-2; a weak D match, TRBD1 (6 bases). The germline V gene has CDR1 LGHDT and CDR2 YNNKEL (reference sequence). This CDR3 spans 15 amino acids. The CDR3 DNA sequence: TGTGCTAGCAGCCACAGGGCTCGTGGGAACTATGGCTACACCTTC. It specifies CASSHRARGNYGYTF. The full variable domain, its missing parts supplied by reference TRBV3-1 and TRBJ1-2, is DTAVSQTPKYLVTQMGNDKSIKCEQNLGHDTMYWYKQDSKKFLKIMFSYNNKELIINETVPNRFSPKSPDKAHLNLHINSLELGDSAVYFCASSHRARGNYGYTFGSGTRLTVV.

About this clonotype itself: Compared with germline, one end of the junction differs, possibly owing to a read error. The chain combines TRBV7-9 with TRBJ1-4; no clear D gene. The CDR3 has 12 amino acids. Germline-derived CDR1 and CDR2 are SEHNR and FQNEAQ (reference sequence). The CDR3 is CASSLDGEKLFF. The CDR3 DNA reads as TGTGCCAGCAGTTTAGATGGGGAAAAACTGTTTTTT.